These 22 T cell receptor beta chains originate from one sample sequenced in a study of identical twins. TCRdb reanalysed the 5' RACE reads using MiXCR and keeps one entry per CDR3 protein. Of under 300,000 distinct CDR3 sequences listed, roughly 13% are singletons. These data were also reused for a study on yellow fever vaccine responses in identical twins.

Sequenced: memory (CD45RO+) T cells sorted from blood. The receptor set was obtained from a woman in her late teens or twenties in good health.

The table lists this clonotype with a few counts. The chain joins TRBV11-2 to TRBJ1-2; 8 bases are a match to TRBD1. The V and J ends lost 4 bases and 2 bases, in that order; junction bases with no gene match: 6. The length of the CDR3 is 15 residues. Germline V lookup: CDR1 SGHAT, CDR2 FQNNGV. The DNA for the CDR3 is TGTGCCAGCAGCTACCGACAGGGGATCAACTATGGCTACACCTTC. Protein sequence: CASSYRQGINYGYTF.

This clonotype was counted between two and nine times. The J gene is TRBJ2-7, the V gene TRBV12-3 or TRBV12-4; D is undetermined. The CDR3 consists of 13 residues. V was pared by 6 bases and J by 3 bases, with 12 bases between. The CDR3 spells CASSRRAYYEQYF. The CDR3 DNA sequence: TGTGCCAGCAGCCGACGAGCTTACTACGAGCAGTACTTC.

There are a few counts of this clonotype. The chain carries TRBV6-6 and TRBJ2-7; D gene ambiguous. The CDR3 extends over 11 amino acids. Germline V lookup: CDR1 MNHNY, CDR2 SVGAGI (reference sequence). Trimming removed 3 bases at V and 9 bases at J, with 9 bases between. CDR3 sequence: CASSYNERQYF. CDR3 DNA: TGTGCCAGCAGTTATAATGAAAGGCAGTACTTC.

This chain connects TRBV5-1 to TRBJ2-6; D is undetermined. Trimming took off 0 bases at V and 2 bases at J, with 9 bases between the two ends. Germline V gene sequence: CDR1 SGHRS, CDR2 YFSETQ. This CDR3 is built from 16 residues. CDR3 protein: CASSLATLTGANVLTF. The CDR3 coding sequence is TGCGCCAGCAGCTTGGCTACCTTGACTGGGGCCAACGTCCTGACTTTC.

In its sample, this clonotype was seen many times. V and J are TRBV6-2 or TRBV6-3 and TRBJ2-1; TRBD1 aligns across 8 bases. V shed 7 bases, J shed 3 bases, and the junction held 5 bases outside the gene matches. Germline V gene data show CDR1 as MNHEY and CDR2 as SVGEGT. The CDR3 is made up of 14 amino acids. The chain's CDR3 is CASISGQGYNEQFF. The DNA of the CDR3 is TGTGCCAGCATCTCAGGACAGGGCTACAATGAGCAGTTCTTC.

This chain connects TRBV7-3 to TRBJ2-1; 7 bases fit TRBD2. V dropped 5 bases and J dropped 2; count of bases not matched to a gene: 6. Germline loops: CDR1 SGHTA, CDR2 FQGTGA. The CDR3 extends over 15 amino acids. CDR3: CASSAAGTTYNEQFF. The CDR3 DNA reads TGTGCCAGCAGCGCCGCTGGGACTACCTACAATGAGCAGTTCTTC.

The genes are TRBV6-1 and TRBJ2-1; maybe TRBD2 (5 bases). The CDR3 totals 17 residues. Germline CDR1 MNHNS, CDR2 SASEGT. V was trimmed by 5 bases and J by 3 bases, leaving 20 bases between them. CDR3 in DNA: TGTGCCAGCAGTAAGGGCAAACTAGATATTATCTACAATGAGCAGTTCTTC. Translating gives CASSKGKLDIIYNEQFF.

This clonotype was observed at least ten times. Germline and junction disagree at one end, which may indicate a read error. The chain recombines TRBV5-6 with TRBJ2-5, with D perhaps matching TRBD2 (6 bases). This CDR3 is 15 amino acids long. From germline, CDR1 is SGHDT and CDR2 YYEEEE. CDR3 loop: CASSLSGPDQGTQYF. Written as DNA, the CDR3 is TGTGCCAGCAGCTTGAGCGGGCCGGATCAAGGGACCCAGTACTTC.

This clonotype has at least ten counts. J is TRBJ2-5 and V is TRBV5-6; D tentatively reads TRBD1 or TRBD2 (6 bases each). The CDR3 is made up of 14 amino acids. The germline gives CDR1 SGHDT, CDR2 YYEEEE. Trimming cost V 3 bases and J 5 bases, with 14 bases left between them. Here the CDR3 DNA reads TGTGCCAGCAGCTCTACGGGGGCCAGGGAGACCCAGTACTTC. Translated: CASSSTGARETQYF.

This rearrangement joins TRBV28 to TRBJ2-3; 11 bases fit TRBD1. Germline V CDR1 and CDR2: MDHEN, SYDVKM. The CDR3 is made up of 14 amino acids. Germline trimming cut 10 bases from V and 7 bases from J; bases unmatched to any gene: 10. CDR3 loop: CATQRTGGAYTQYF. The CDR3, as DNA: TGTGCCACACAAAGGACAGGGGGCGCTTATACGCAGTATTTT.

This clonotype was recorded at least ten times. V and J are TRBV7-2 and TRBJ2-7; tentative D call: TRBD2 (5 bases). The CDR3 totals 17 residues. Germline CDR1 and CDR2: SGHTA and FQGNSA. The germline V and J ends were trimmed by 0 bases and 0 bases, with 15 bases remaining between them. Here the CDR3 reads CASSLASMSGTSYEQYF. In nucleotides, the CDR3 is TGTGCCAGCAGCTTAGCCTCTATGTCGGGAACCTCCTACGAGCAGTACTTC.

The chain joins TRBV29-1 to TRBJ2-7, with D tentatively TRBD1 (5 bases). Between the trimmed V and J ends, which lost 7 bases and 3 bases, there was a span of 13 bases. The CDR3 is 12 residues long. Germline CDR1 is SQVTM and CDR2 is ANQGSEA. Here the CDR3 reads CSAEGANYEQYF. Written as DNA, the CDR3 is TGCAGCGCCGAAGGGGCCAACTACGAGCAGTACTTC.

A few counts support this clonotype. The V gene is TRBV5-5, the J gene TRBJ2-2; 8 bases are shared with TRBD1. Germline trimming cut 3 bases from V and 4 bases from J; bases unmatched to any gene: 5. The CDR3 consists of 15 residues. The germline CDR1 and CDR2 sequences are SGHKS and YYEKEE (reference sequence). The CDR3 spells CASSWGQVSTGELFF. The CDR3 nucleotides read TGTGCCAGCAGCTGGGGACAGGTTTCCACCGGGGAGCTGTTTTTT.

CDR3 in DNA: TGTGCCAGCAGTTTGGCTGGCCCCCTATCCGGGGAGCTGTTTTTT. Residues: CASSLAGPLSGELFF. This chain connects TRBV28 to TRBJ2-2, with no clear D. Germline loops: CDR1 MDHEN, CDR2 SYDVKM. The CDR3 loop spans 15 amino acids. The V gene lost 3 bases and the J gene lost 6 bases, with 14 bases spanning the gap.

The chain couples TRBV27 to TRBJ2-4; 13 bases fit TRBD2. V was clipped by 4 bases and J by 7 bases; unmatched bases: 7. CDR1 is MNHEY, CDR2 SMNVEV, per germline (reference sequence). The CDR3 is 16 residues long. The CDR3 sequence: CASSSGLAGVRNIQYF. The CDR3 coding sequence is TGTGCCAGCAGTTCCGGACTAGCGGGAGTCCGTAACATTCAGTACTTC.

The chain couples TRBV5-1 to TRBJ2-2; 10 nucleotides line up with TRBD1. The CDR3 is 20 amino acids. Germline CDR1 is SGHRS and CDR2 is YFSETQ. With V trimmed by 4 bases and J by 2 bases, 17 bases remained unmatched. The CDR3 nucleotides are TGCGCCAGCAGCCCTAGAGCCGGGACAGGGGCCCCGGGAAACACCGGGGAGCTGTTTTTT. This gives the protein CASSPRAGTGAPGNTGELFF.

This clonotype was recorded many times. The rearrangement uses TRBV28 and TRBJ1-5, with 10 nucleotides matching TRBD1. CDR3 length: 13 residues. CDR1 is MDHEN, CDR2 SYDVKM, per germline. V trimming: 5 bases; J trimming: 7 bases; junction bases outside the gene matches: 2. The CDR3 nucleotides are TGTGCCAGCAGTGGGGACAGGGGACAGCCCCAGCATTTT. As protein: CASSGDRGQPQHF.

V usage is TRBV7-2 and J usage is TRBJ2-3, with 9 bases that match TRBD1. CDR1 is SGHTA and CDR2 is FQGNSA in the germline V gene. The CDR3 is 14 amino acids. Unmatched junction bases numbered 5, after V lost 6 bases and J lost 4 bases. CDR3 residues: CASRQGAKADTQYF. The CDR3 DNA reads TGTGCCAGCAGACAGGGGGCAAAAGCAGATACGCAGTATTTT.

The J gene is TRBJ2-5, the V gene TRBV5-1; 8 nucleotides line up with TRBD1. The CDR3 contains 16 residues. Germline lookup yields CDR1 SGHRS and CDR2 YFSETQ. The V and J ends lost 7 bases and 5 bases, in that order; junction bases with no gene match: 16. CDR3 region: CASGLTPGAGGETQYF. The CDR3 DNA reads TGCGCCAGCGGCCTGACCCCTGGGGCAGGGGGCGAGACCCAGTACTTC.

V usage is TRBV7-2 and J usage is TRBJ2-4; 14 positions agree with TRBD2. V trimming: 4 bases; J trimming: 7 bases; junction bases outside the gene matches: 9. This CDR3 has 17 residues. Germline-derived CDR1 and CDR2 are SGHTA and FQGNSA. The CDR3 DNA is TGTGCCAGCAGCTGGACCGGGACTAGCGGGAGTCTCAACATTCAGTACTTC. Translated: CASSWTGTSGSLNIQYF.

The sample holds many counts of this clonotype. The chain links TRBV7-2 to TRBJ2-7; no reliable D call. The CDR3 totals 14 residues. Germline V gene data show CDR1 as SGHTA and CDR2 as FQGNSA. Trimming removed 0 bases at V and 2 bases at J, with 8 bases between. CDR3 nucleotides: TGTGCCAGCAGCTTAGCGGCCGGAACCTACGAGCAGTACTTC. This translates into CASSLAAGTYEQYF.

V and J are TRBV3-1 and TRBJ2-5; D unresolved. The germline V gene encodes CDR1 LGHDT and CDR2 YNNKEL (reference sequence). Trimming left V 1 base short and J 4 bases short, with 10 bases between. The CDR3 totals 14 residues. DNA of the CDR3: TGTGCCAGCAGCCAAGTTCGACGCCGAGAGACCCAGTACTTC. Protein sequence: CASSQVRRRETQYF.